This is a list of T cell receptor beta chains from one sample in a study of shared clonotypes between healthy human individuals. The protocol was immunoSEQ multiplex PCR, while the TCRdb copy is restricted to in-frame clones and leaves out a portion. The data contain fewer than 3 million clones, roughly 92% of them seen just once; the ten biggest clones take up roughly 0.34%. The sequencing input was naive CD4+ T cells from PBMCs. These receptors originate from a man between 18 and 35 years old in good health. Some clones in this sample may be carry-over from other donors' samples. Both conserved end residues are part of each CDR3. D genes are given only for firm matches. Not every row has a clone size; where given, it reads once, few, many or a size class.

TRBV10-3	.	TRBJ1-2	.	TGTGCCATCAGTACCGGGACCGGCTATGGCTACACCTTC	CAISTGTGYGYTF
TRBV7-6	.	TRBJ2-3	.	TGTGCCAGCAGCTTAGAATGGGCGGGTCGATCTAGCACAGATACGCAGTATTTT	CASSLEWAGRSSTDTQYF
TRBV5-4	.	TRBJ2-3	TRBD2	TGTGCCAGCAGGTCAACTAGCGGGAGGTGGACAGATACGCAGTATTTT	CASRSTSGRWTDTQYF
TRBV28	once	TRBJ2-7	.	TGTGCCAGCAGTTTATCACTAGGGCCAGCAACGTACTTC	CASSLSLGPATYF
TRBV28	.	TRBJ2-3	TRBD1	TGTGCCAGCAGTTCTGGGACAGGGTTGACAGATACGCAGTATTTT	CASSSGTGLTDTQYF
TRBV5-5	.	TRBJ1-1	.	TGTGCCAGCAGCGGTCTCCCCCGGAACACTGAAGCTTTCTTT	CASSGLPRNTEAFF
TRBV13	.	TRBJ1-1	TRBD1	TGTGCCAGCAGCCAATATCCGGGACAGGAAGCTTTCTTT	CASSQYPGQEAFF
TRBV9	.	TRBJ2-2	TRBD2	TGTGCCAGCAGCGCAGTAAGCGGGGGTGGCCGGAGGGCCGGGGAGCTGTTTTTT	CASSAVSGGGRRAGELFF
TRBV28	.	TRBJ2-7	.	TGTGCCAGCAGTTTACCCCACGCTGGGGCCAGGGGTGAGAACGAGCAGTACTTC	CASSLPHAGARGENEQYF
TRBV11-2	.	TRBJ2-1	TRBD2	TGTGCCAGCAGCTCCCAGCGGGGAGCCTACAATGAGCAGTTCTTC	CASSSQRGAYNEQFF
TRBV9	.	TRBJ1-5	.	TGTGCCAGCAGCAAAGAACAGGGTTCTCAGCCCCAGCATTTT	CASSKEQGSQPQHF
TRBV5-1	.	TRBJ2-2	TRBD1	TGCGCCAGCAGCCCGGACAGGCCGGGTACCGGGGAGCTGTTTTTT	CASSPDRPGTGELFF
TRBV7-3	.	TRBJ2-2	.	TGTGCCAGCAGCTTAAGCCCGGGGGAGCTGTTTTTT	CASSLSPGELFF
TRBV5-1	.	TRBJ2-7	.	TGCGCCAGCAGCTTGGAAAGGCCCCATTTCGGCGGCGAGCAGTACTTC	CASSLERPHFGGEQYF
TRBV2	.	TRBJ1-4	.	TGTGCCAGCGTTCCTCCGCGGGGTAGCACTAATGAAAAACTGTTTTTT	CASVPPRGSTNEKLFF
TRBV30	.	TRBJ1-2	TRBD1	TGTGCCTGGAGTATGAGGACAGGATTTTCCTTGAAGGGCTACACCTTC	CAWSMRTGFSLKGYTF
TRBV7-9	once	TRBJ2-7	.	TGTGCCAGCAGCTTAGTCTCGACGGGGGCCAGGTACGAGCAGTACTTC	CASSLVSTGARYEQYF
TRBV28	.	TRBJ1-5	.	TGTGCCAGCAGTTTCCCGGGGGGCTATCAGCCCCAGCATTTT	CASSFPGGYQPQHF
TRBV28	.	TRBJ1-2	.	TGTGCCAGCAGTTTACGGGCTGACTATGGCTACACCTTC	CASSLRADYGYTF
TRBV4-1	.	TRBJ2-2	TRBD2	TGCGCCAGCAGCCAAGGGAGCGGGAGAGTCGGCGGGGAGCTGTTTTTT	CASSQGSGRVGGELFF
TRBV9	.	TRBJ2-2	TRBD1	TGTGCCAGCAGCGAGCGGACAGGGAACACCGGGGAGCTGTTTTTT	CASSERTGNTGELFF
TRBV5-1	.	TRBJ2-7	TRBD2	TGCGCCAGCAGCTTGGAGGCTAGCGGGAGTCGGTCCTACGAGCAGTACTTC	CASSLEASGSRSYEQYF
TRBV7-9	once	TRBJ1-2	.	TGTGCCAGCAGCCCTGGACAGTACAACTATGGCTACACCTTC	CASSPGQYNYGYTF
TRBV28	.	TRBJ1-2	TRBD1	TGTGCCAGCAGTTTGGTCCCTGGGACAGTTTCGGGAGGCTACACCTTC	CASSLVPGTVSGGYTF
TRBV28	.	TRBJ1-2	.	TGTGCCAGCAGTTTAGTGGGGAACCTCTATGGCTACACCTTC	CASSLVGNLYGYTF
TRBV12-5	.	TRBJ2-1	.	TGTGCTAGTGGTTTGGTTCGAGCCCCACTAACCGTATACAATGAGCAGTTCTTC	CASGLVRAPLTVYNEQFF
TRBV21-1	.	TRBJ2-5	.	TGTGCCAGCCCGGAGGGAACTGAGACCCAGTACTTC	CASPEGTETQYF
TRBV28	.	TRBJ1-1	.	TGTGCCAGCAGTTTAGTCAGGGGAAGTGGGAACACTGAAGCTTTCTTT	CASSLVRGSGNTEAFF
TRBV14	.	TRBJ2-7	.	TGTGCCAGCAGCCAAGAAGGGGGGGAGCAGTACTTC	CASSQEGGEQYF
TRBV29-1	.	TRBJ2-7	TRBD2	TGCAGCGTTGAATTTCATAGCGGGAGAAATGGCTACGAGCAGTACTTC	CSVEFHSGRNGYEQYF
TRBV4-3	.	TRBJ2-2	TRBD2	TGCGCCAGCAGCCAGAGCGGGACGTTCGACGGGGAGCTGTTTTTT	CASSQSGTFDGELFF
TRBV10-3	.	TRBJ1-3	TRBD1	TGTGCCATCCGGGACAGGGGGTTAGCTACTGGAAACACCATATATTTT	CAIRDRGLATGNTIYF
TRBV7-9	.	TRBJ1-4	TRBD1	TGTGCCAGCAGCCCGGGACAGATAAATGAAAAACTGTTTTTT	CASSPGQINEKLFF
TRBV7-8	.	TRBJ1-1	.	TGTGCCAGCACCCCCCGTCAGGTGGGCACTGAAGCTTTCTTT	CASTPRQVGTEAFF
TRBV5-4	.	TRBJ1-1	TRBD1	TGTGCCAGCAGCCGGGGGGTAGACAGGGGGAACACTGAAGCTTTCTTT	CASSRGVDRGNTEAFF
TRBV11-3	.	TRBJ2-7	TRBD1	TGTGCCAGCAGCGGACAGGGGGGGTCCTACGAGCAGTACTTC	CASSGQGGSYEQYF
TRBV19	.	TRBJ1-1	.	TGTGCCAGTAGTATAGTGGCAGGGACGGGCACTGAAGCTTTCTTT	CASSIVAGTGTEAFF
TRBV6-1	.	TRBJ1-5	.	TGTGCCAGCAGTGAAGAACCCCTATTTACCCAGCATTTT	CASSEEPLFTQHF
TRBV6-5	.	TRBJ2-6	.	TGTGCCAGCTGCCCCAGGTTCTCTGGGGCCAACGTCCTGACTTTC	CASCPRFSGANVLTF
TRBV28	.	TRBJ1-1	.	TGTGCCAGCAGTCCAGCCCCGCGGGTGAACACTGAAGCTTTCTTT	CASSPAPRVNTEAFF
TRBV9	.	TRBJ2-2	TRBD2	TGTGCCAGCAGCGTAGGATTAGCGGGAATGAACACCGGGGAGCTGTTTTTT	CASSVGLAGMNTGELFF
TRBV2	.	TRBJ1-3	.	TGTGCCAGCAGGACCTTGGGGAGTGGAAACACCATATATTTT	CASRTLGSGNTIYF
TRBV5-4	.	TRBJ2-3	TRBD2	TGTGCCAGCAGCTTGGGGGGACTAGCGGGGGACACAGATACGCAGTATTTT	CASSLGGLAGDTDTQYF
TRBV11-2	.	TRBJ2-7	TRBD2	TGTGCCAGCAGCCGACTAGCGGGAGGGGGTTCCTACGAGCAGTACTTC	CASSRLAGGGSYEQYF
TRBV6-1	.	TRBJ1-1	.	TGTGCCAGCAGTGAAGTCAGGGGTACTGAAGCTTTCTTT	CASSEVRGTEAFF
TRBV6-6	.	TRBJ1-2	.	TGTGCCAGCAGCCTAGACACGCTTTATGGCTACACCTTC	CASSLDTLYGYTF
TRBV5-4	.	TRBJ1-6	TRBD1	TGTGCCAGCAGCACCGACAGGGATAATTCACCCCTCCACTTT	CASSTDRDNSPLHF
TRBV30	.	TRBJ2-4	.	TGTGCCTGGAGTGTACAAGCAGGTCTGAGCATTCAGTACTTC	CAWSVQAGLSIQYF
TRBV6-5	.	TRBJ2-7	TRBD1	TGTGCCAGCAGTTCGGGACAGGGGGCCTACGAGCAGTACTTC	CASSSGQGAYEQYF
TRBV28	.	TRBJ2-7	TRBD2	TGTGCCAGCAGTCCTACTAGCGGGAGTTCCTACGAGCAGTACTTC	CASSPTSGSSYEQYF
TRBV25-1	.	TRBJ1-4	.	TGTGCCAGCAGTGAGGACAGCTACCTTGAAAAACTGTTTTTT	CASSEDSYLEKLFF
TRBV5-1	.	TRBJ2-1	.	TGCGCCAGCAGCTCTACTGGACCAGAGCAGTTCTTC	CASSSTGPEQFF
TRBV5-1	.	TRBJ2-6	.	TGCGCCAGCAGGGACAGCACAATATACTCTGGGGCCAACGTCCTGACTTTC	CASRDSTIYSGANVLTF